The subject of this entry is one TCR beta chain. Its antigen is still unknown. Nothing much larger sits one base from this clone, and base qualities are not available. The immunoSEQ Assay, a bias-controlled multiplex PCR, was used to amplify TCRbeta CDR3 regions from genomic DNA. Processing in the source paper ran as follows. The number of nucleated cells in each sample was estimated from the amplification of reference gene primers within the assay. To quantify the absolute abundance of each unique TCRbeta CDR3 rearrangement, sequence reads were collapsed and filtered. For each sample, productive Simpson clonality was calculated as the square root of Simpson's diversity index across productive rearrangements. The clones in this table, taken by TCRdb from immuneACCESS, are in-frame only. Not every clone is retained; where verified, under half of the shortfall comes from an unresolved V gene, and the cause of the rest is unknown. Clonal size and the V and J genes are those of that table, whereas D and trimming came from the DNA. This sample lists 45,000 to 65,000 clones; over 80% were detected once. The top ten clonotypes cover approximately 7% of the sample.

Each collaborating institution followed its own protocols to collect whole blood in K2EDTA tubes. For TCRbeta analysis, collaborators shipped samples in one of three forms: frozen whole blood, isolated PBMCs, or DNA extracted from either of those sample types. The data were obtained in a study of blood T cell repertoires in COVID-19 (dated by TCRdb to 2020 to 2021). The study in broad terms: The collaborator samples originated in the United States, Italy and Spain and spanned the acute and convalescent phases of COVID-19. Samples came from the ongoing ImmuneRACE study (first 160 participants) plus 1,254 subjects from 6 global collaborators. Where available, HLA class I and class II types were obtained from metadata supplied by the sample provider rather than from assay-based typing. The material from the prospective study consisted of cDNA or gDNA derived from T cells, B-cell-depleted T cells, or PBMCs. A freely available public database, intended as a resource for researchers studying the immune response to SARS-CoV-2, is where the repertoires were released. The dataset comprised deeply sampled blood TCRbeta repertoires from subjects exposed to, actively infected with, or recovered from COVID-19. A de-identified subject ID, COVID-19 status, age in years and sex were almost always included in the sample metadata. Overall study outcomes, separate from this receptor: The quantity of clinical and demographic metadata differed by source and by participant and was supplied without curation.

CDR3 length: 14 amino acids, cysteine to phenylalanine. Only the CDR3 DNA is retained, 42 bases long and in frame from the first base. Reading the germline V gene (reference sequence) gives CDR1 SGHKS and CDR2 YYEKEE. V ends up 0 bases short and J 8 bases short, with an unmatched junction base count of 3. Recombination connected TRBV5-5 to TRBJ1-4, with 8 middle bases fitting TRBD1. Source material: peripheral blood. This TCR came from a man aged 65 to 85 with active COVID-19. The CDR3 reads as follows: CASSLGQGWEKLFF. Here is the DNA: TGTGCCAGCAGCTTGGGACAGGGGTGGGAAAAACTGTTTTTT.